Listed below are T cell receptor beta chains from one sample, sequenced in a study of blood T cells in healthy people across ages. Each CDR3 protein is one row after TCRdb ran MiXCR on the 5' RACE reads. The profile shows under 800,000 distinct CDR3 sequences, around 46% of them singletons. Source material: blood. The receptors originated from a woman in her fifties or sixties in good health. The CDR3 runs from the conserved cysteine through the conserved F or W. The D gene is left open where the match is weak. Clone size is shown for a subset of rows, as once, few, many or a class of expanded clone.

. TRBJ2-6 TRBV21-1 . TGTGCCAGGGCCGGACAGGGACCCTCTGGGGCCAACGTCCTGACTTTC CARAGQGPSGANVLTF
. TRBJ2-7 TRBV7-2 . TGTGCCAGCAGCTTAGTGAGAGAGAGCGAGCAGTACTTC CASSLVRESEQYF
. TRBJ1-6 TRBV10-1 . TGCGCCAGCAGTGTAGGCCCCGGTGATTCACCCCTCCACTTT CASSVGPGDSPLHF
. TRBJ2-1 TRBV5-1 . TGCGCCAGCAGCTTGGCCGACAGCTACGATGAGCAGTTCTTC CASSLADSYDEQFF
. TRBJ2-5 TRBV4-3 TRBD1 TGCGCCGGCAGCCAAGACCAAGGGGCACAGGGGGAGACCCAGTACTTC CAGSQDQGAQGETQYF
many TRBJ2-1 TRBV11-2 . TGTGCCAGCAGCTCGCCTGGCTACAATGAGCAGTTCTTC CASSSPGYNEQFF
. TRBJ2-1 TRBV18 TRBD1 TGTGTCAGCTCATTACGGACAGGGGGCGTGAACAATGAGCAGTTCTTC CVSSLRTGGVNNEQFF
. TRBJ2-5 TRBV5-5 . TGTGCCAGCAGCTTGGGGTCAGGCGGAACCAGGTTGGGGGAGACCCAGTACTTC CASSLGSGGTRLGETQYF
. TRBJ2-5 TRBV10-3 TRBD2 TGTGCCATCAGGGGAGGGGTGGGGGAGACCCAGTACTTC CAIRGGVGETQYF
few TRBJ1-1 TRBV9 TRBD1 TGTGCCAGCAGCGGCTCAGGGGGAGGAACTGAAGCTTTCTTT CASSGSGGGTEAFF
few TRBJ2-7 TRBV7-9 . TGTGCCAGCAGCCCGACCTACTCCTACGAGCAGTACTTC CASSPTYSYEQYF
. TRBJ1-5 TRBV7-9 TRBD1 TGTGCCAGTACTACAGGGGAAAATCAGCCCCAGCATTTT CASTTGENQPQHF
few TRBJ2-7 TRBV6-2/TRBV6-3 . TGTGCCAGTAGGGGTTTACTTGACTCCTACGAGCAGTACTTC CASRGLLDSYEQYF
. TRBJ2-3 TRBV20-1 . TGCAGTGTCCCCGGTAGTCCGGGCACAGGTACGCAGTATTTT CSVPGSPGTGTQYF
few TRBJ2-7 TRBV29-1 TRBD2 TGCAGCGTTGAAAAGGTAGCGGGAGGGGGGATCGAGCAGTACTTC CSVEKVAGGGIEQYF
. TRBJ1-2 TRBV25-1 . TGTGCCAGCAGTCAGAGGAAATCCTCTAGGGGCTACACCTTC CASSQRKSSRGYTF
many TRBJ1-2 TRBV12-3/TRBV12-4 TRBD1 TGTGCCAGCAGTCCCCAGGGGGTCTATGGCTACACCTTC CASSPQGVYGYTF
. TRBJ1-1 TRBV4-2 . TGTGCCAGCAGCCAAGATTTTGTCGGGTGGATCGGACTAGACACTGAAGCTTTCTTT CASSQDFVGWIGLDTEAFF
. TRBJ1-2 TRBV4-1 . TGCGCCAGCAGCCAAGAGACCGGTTTCTATGGCTACACCTTC CASSQETGFYGYTF
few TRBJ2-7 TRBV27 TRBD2 TGTGCCAGCAGTTTATCCCAACTAGCGGGAGGCTCCTACGAGCAGTACTTC CASSLSQLAGGSYEQYF
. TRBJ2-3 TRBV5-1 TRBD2 TGCGCCAGCAGCTTGGCCACGGGAGGGCCTTCGACAGATACGCAGTATTTT CASSLATGGPSTDTQYF
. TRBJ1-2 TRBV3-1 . TGTGCCAGCAGCCCCCACAGGGAAAGCGATGGCTACACCTTC CASSPHRESDGYTF
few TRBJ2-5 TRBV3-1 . TGTGCCAGCAGTGCTGGGTTGGTCCAGTACTTC CASSAGLVQYF
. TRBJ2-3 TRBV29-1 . TGCAGCGTCGCTCGGCGAAGCACAGATACGCAGTATTTT CSVARRSTDTQYF
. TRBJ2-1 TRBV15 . TGTGCCACCAGCAGATCGTCCGGCGATGAGCAGTTCTTC CATSRSSGDEQFF
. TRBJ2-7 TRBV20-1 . TGCAGTGCTAGAGATGAAGCCAGCGGTGCCTACGAGCAGTACTTC CSARDEASGAYEQYF
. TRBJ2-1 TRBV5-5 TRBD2 TGTGCCAGCAGCTGGGCACTAGCGGAATACAATGAGCAGTTCTTC CASSWALAEYNEQFF
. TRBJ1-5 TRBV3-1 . TGTGCCAGCAGCCAAGGGATTAGCAATCAGCCCCAGCATTTT CASSQGISNQPQHF
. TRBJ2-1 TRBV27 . TGTGCCAGCAACCCAATACCGGGACAAGCATTAAATGAGCAGTTCTTC CASNPIPGQALNEQFF
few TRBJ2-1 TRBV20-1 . TGCAGTGCTAGTGCAAGACCCATAGGGGGTGAGCAGTTCTTC CSASARPIGGEQFF
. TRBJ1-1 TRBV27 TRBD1 TGTGCCAGCAGCGGGACAGGGCCCGAAGCTTTCTTT CASSGTGPEAFF
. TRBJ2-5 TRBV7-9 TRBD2 TGTGCCAGCAGCTGGGCGACTAGCGGGGGGACGGGGACCCAGTACTTC CASSWATSGGTGTQYF
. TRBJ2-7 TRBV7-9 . TGTGCCAGCAGCTACGGGGTGGGGAACGAGCAGTACTTC CASSYGVGNEQYF
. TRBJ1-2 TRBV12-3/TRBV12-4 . TGTGCCAGCAGGTCAGGGAGCGGGTATGGCTACACCTTC CASRSGSGYGYTF
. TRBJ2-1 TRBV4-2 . TGTGCCAGCAGCCAAGACGGGACTCATTCCTACAATGAGCAGTTCTTC CASSQDGTHSYNEQFF
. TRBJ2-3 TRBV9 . TGTGCCAGCAGCAGGAGCGGACAGACAGATACGCAGTATTTT CASSRSGQTDTQYF
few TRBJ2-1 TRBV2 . TGTGCCAGCAGTGAAAGGGACAAAAATGAGCAGTTCTTC CASSERDKNEQFF
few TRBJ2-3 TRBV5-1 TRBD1 TGTGCCAGCAGCCTAGGACAGGGTGTAACAGATACGCAGTATTTT CASSLGQGVTDTQYF
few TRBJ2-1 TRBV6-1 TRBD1 TGTGCCAGCAGTACAGGGGGGAGGCAGTTCTTC CASSTGGRQFF
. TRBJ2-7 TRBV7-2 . TGTGCCAGCAGCTTAACCCAAGCGGGCACAGCGCAGTACTTC CASSLTQAGTAQYF
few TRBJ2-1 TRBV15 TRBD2 TGTGCCACCAGAGGACTAGCGGGCACTGAGCAGTTCTTC CATRGLAGTEQFF